These 30 T cell receptor beta chains originate from one sample sequenced in a study of CD8 T cells in ankylosing spondylitis. A single record per CDR3 protein comes from TCRdb applying MiXCR to the 5' RACE reads. There are roughly 240,000 distinct CDR3 sequences in the sample; approximately 8.4% occur only once, and 4.8% lies in the top ten. The sequenced sample consisted of blood, either unsorted or a sorted T cell fraction (not recorded which). Every receptor here comes from a female donor with ankylosing spondylitis or in good health (not recorded which).

This clonotype showed up many times. The chain employs TRBV20-1 and TRBJ1-5, with TRBD1 identical over 12 bases. Trimming took 5 bases from V and 2 from J; bases not matched to a gene: 7. Germline V gene data show CDR1 as DFQATT and CDR2 as SNEGSKA (reference sequence). There are 16 residues in the CDR3. The CDR3 DNA follows: TGCAGTGCTTCGGGACAGGGGGCGCCGGGCAATCAGCCCCAGCATTTT. Its translation is CSASGQGAPGNQPQHF.

The V and J genes are TRBV5-5 and TRBJ2-1; tentatively, D is TRBD2 (5 bases). Germline CDR1 reads SGHKS; CDR2 reads YYEKEE (reference sequence). This CDR3 has 14 residues. With 0 bases removed from V and 6 bases from J, the gap between germline ends came to 10 bases. Here the CDR3 reads CASSLAGKLNEQFF. DNA of the CDR3: TGTGCCAGCAGCTTGGCGGGGAAACTCAATGAGCAGTTCTTC. Full variable domain (rest looked up from reference TRBV5-5 and TRBJ2-1): DAGVTQSPTHLIKTRGQQVTLRCSPISGHKSVSWYQQVLGQGPQFIFQYYEKEERGRGNFPDRFSARQFPNYSSELNVNALLLGDSALYLCASSLAGKLNEQFFGPGTRLTVL.

This clonotype was seen repeatedly, ten times or more. This chain connects TRBV6-2 or TRBV6-3 to TRBJ1-1; D remains unclear. The CDR3 totals 11 residues. The V and J ends lost 7 bases and 4 bases respectively, with 7 bases between them. Germline V CDR1 and CDR2: MNHEY, SVGEGT. CDR3 nucleotides: TGTGCCAGCACCGTGAGCACTGAAGCTTTCTTT. This codes for CASTVSTEAFF.

This clonotype showed up many times. The chain couples TRBV6-6 to TRBJ1-5; 8 bases align to TRBD1. The CDR3 has 13 amino acids. Germline assignment: CDR1 MNHNY and CDR2 SVGAGI (reference sequence). The V segment lost 6 bases and the J segment 3 bases; nucleotides outside the gene matches: 1. The DNA for the CDR3 is TGTGCCAGCAGGACAGGGGTCAATCAGCCCCAGCATTTT. It is translated as CASRTGVNQPQHF.

This clonotype was detected many times. The chain uses TRBV28 and TRBJ2-6; D ambiguous. The germline V gene has CDR1 MDHEN and CDR2 SYDVKM. Trimming removed 5 bases from V and 0 bases from J, with 11 bases in between. This CDR3 has 16 residues. CDR3 bases: TGTGCCAGCAGTCCCTCAGGTTTCTCTGGGGCCAACGTCCTGACTTTC. It encodes CASSPSGFSGANVLTF.

At least ten counts were recorded for this clonotype. Written as DNA, the CDR3 is TGCAGCGTTGGTAACAGGGGGGCTTATGGCTACACCTTC. It codes for CSVGNRGAYGYTF. The J gene is TRBJ1-2, the V gene TRBV29-1, with TRBD1 matching 8 bases. Trimming at V came to 4 bases and at J to 5 bases, leaving 6 bases not matched to a gene. This CDR3 contains 13 residues. CDR1 is SQVTM, CDR2 ANQGSEA, per germline.

In this sample, this clonotype turned up many times. The chain recombines TRBV29-1 with TRBJ1-1; D gene unclear. Per germline, CDR1 SQVTM and CDR2 ANQGSEA. Trimming stripped 6 bases from V and 0 bases from J, with 11 bases between. CDR3 length: 13 amino acids. The CDR3 DNA is TGCAGCGTGACCCAGGTACTGAACACTGAAGCTTTCTTT. Its protein is CSVTQVLNTEAFF.

Ten or more counts support this clonotype. The chain carries TRBV5-1 and TRBJ1-2; D call uncertain. Per germline, CDR1 SGHRS and CDR2 YFSETQ. Trimming cost V 4 bases and J 2 bases, with 18 bases left between them. The CDR3 extends over 16 amino acids. CDR3 loop: CASSPNPSRDNYGYTF. DNA of the CDR3: TGCGCCAGCAGCCCCAACCCGTCGAGAGACAACTATGGCTACACCTTC.

This clonotype was found many times. The V call is TRBV27, the J call TRBJ1-5, with D perhaps TRBD1 (5 bases). CDR3 size: 15 residues. Trimming left V 4 bases short and J 3 bases short, with 13 bases between. Germline V gene sequence: CDR1 MNHEY, CDR2 SMNVEV (reference sequence). The chain's CDR3 is CASSSTGGVNQPQHF. The CDR3 DNA sequence: TGTGCCAGCAGTTCGACGGGGGGAGTCAATCAGCCCCAGCATTTT.

Many counts were recorded for this clonotype. CDR3 in DNA: TGCAGTGCTCCCAGGGGAGGGACCGGGGAGCTGTTTTTT. Its protein product is CSAPRGGTGELFF. The chain recombines TRBV20-1 with TRBJ2-2, with a weak D call TRBD2 (7 bases). The CDR3 sequence is 13 residues long. CDR1 is DFQATT, CDR2 SNEGSKA, per germline (reference sequence). The V end lost 5 bases, the J end lost 5 bases, and 12 bases lay between the germline ends.

Many counts were recorded for this clonotype. CDR3 amino acids: CASGKGHNTGELFF. DNA of the CDR3: TGTGCCAGCGGCAAAGGACATAACACCGGGGAGCTGTTTTTT. This rearrangement joins TRBV27 to TRBJ2-2; weak D call: TRBD1 (5 bases). CDR3 size: 14 residues. Per the germline V gene, CDR1 is MNHEY and CDR2 is SMNVEV (reference sequence). V was shortened by 8 bases and J by 2 bases, with 12 bases between the two germline ends.

This clonotype showed up many times. The genes are TRBV29-1 and TRBJ2-3, with D maybe TRBD1 (6 bases). Deletions cut 4 bases from V and 4 bases from J, with 15 bases between. The CDR3 totals 14 residues. CDR1 and CDR2 from the germline V gene are SQVTM and ANQGSEA. The CDR3 coding sequence is TGCAGCGTTGTGGGGAACAGGGCGGCAGATACGCAGTATTTT. It codes for CSVVGNRAADTQYF.

As for this clonotype: A much larger clone is a single base away; this may be a read error. J is TRBJ1-3 and V is TRBV21-1; the DNA was not compared with TRBD1, the D call given in the table. TRBV21-1 is an annotated pseudogene. The CDR3 extends over 16 amino acids. The CDR3 DNA is TGTACCAGCAGCAAAGGTCCCCCGGGATCTGGAAACACCATATATTTT. It is translated as CTSSKGPPGSGNTIYF.

This clonotype was recorded at least ten times. The chain combines TRBV5-4 with TRBJ2-3, with D maybe TRBD2 (6 bases). Trimming took 0 bases from V and 2 from J, leaving 10 bases between them. The CDR3 has 15 residues. The germline gives CDR1 SGHNT, CDR2 YYREEE (reference sequence). CDR3 nucleotides: TGTGCCAGCAGCTTGGTGCTGCGGGACACAGATACGCAGTATTTT. It codes for CASSLVLRDTDTQYF.

This clonotype appeared many times. This chain connects TRBV10-3 to TRBJ2-1, with TRBD2 identical over 7 bases. CDR1 and CDR2 (germline): ENHRY, SYGVKD. The CDR3 is made up of 13 amino acids. V gave up 11 bases and J gave up 9 bases; unmatched junction bases: 13. Here the CDR3 DNA reads TGTGCCGCGAAAGGGCGGGAGCAGAGTGAGCAGTTCTTC. Its protein is CAAKGREQSEQFF.

This clonotype was detected many times. J is TRBJ2-1 and V is TRBV5-1; no clear D gene. The CDR3 has 14 residues. Germline V gives CDR1 SGHRS, CDR2 YFSETQ. The V end lost 2 bases, the J end lost 1 base, and 7 bases lay between the germline ends. DNA of the CDR3: TGCGCCAGCAGCTTACAGTATTCCTACAATGAGCAGTTCTTC. It is translated as CASSLQYSYNEQFF.

With regard to this clonotype: This may arise from a read error, as a much more abundant clone is one base away. This chain uses TRBV18 with TRBJ1-1, with no clear D. This CDR3 is built from 15 residues. Germline lookup yields CDR1 KGHSH and CDR2 LQKENI. The chain's CDR3 is CTSSPLRDQNTEAFF. CDR3 nucleotide sequence: TGTACCAGCTCACCACTCCGAGACCAGAACACTGAAGCTTTCTTT.

This clonotype was seen at least ten times. The chain combines TRBV20-1 with TRBJ2-7; TRBD1 aligns across 10 bases. The CDR3 contains 15 residues. Germline loops: CDR1 DFQATT, CDR2 SNEGSKA (reference sequence). V trimming: 0 bases; J trimming: 2 bases; junction bases outside the gene matches: 4. The CDR3 DNA is TGCAGTGCTAGAGACCGGGACAGGGGCACCTACGAGCAGTACTTC. It encodes CSARDRDRGTYEQYF.

This clonotype was counted at least ten times. V is TRBV10-3 and J is TRBJ2-7, with TRBD1 matching over 7 bases. The CDR3 loop spans 13 amino acids. Germline CDR1 and CDR2: ENHRY and SYGVKD. V lost 6 bases and J lost 1; bases outside the gene matches: 3. This CDR3 is CAIRRQGSYEQYF. As DNA, the CDR3 is TGTGCCATCAGAAGACAGGGATCCTACGAGCAGTACTTC.

The table lists this clonotype with many counts. V usage is TRBV5-4 and J usage is TRBJ2-7; 8 bases map to TRBD2. Germline V gene lookup returns CDR1 SGHNT and CDR2 YYREEE (reference sequence). The V gene end was trimmed by 2 bases and the J gene end by 7 bases; junction bases not matched to a gene: 8. The CDR3 length is 14 residues. The CDR3 bases are TGTGCCAGCAGCTTTGAGCGGGAGTGGAGAGAGCAGTACTTC. This translates into CASSFEREWREQYF.

This clonotype was detected a few times. The rearrangement uses TRBV2 and TRBJ2-2; TRBD2 agrees at 8 bases. Germline V gives CDR1 SNHLY, CDR2 FYNNEI. The CDR3 is made up of 16 amino acids. Trimming removed 6 bases from V and 0 bases from J; junction bases left unmatched: 6. The CDR3, as DNA: TGTGCCAGCAGCGTCCGGGGGGGCCCGAACACCGGGGAGCTGTTTTTT. Residues: CASSVRGGPNTGELFF.

Many counts were recorded for this clonotype. The V and J genes are TRBV30 and TRBJ2-1; 8 positions match TRBD2. CDR3 length: 18 residues. J lost 0 bases, V lost 4 bases, and 14 bases had no gene match. The germline V gene encodes CDR1 GTSNPN and CDR2 SVGIG (reference sequence). The CDR3 protein is CAWTFGSGGISSYNEQFF. CDR3 nucleotide sequence: TGTGCCTGGACCTTCGGAAGCGGGGGTATCAGCTCCTACAATGAGCAGTTCTTC. The variable domain in full, completed from reference TRBV30 and TRBJ2-1, reads SQTIHQWPATLVQPVGSPLSLECTVEGTSNPNLYWYRQAAGRGLQLLFYSVGIGQISSEVPQNLSASRPQDRQFILSSKKLLLSDSGFYLCAWTFGSGGISSYNEQFFGPGTRLTVL.

With respect to this clonotype: Just one base apart from a much larger clone, this may be a read error. The rearrangement uses TRBV19 and TRBJ2-7; D may be TRBD1 (6 bases). The germline V gene encodes CDR1 LNHDA and CDR2 SQIVND (reference sequence). V lost 5 bases to trimming and J lost 3 bases, with 14 bases between them. The CDR3 totals 14 residues. This chain's CDR3 is CASSRRGSLYEQYF. The CDR3 coding sequence is TGTGCCAGTAGTCGTAGGGGGAGTCTCTACGAGCAGTACTTC.

The chain couples TRBV29-1 to TRBJ2-1; 8 bases agree with TRBD2. The germline CDR1 and CDR2 sequences are SQVTM and ANQGSEA. This CDR3 comprises 14 residues. Trimming at V came to 8 bases and at J to 8 bases, leaving 14 bases not matched to a gene. CDR3: CSIRGGGRGYEQFF. DNA of the CDR3: TGCAGCATCCGGGGGGGCGGGAGAGGGTATGAGCAGTTCTTC.

This clonotype was seen ten or more times. This sequence joins TRBV28 and TRBJ1-1; tentative D call: TRBD1 (5 bases). CDR3 length: 14 amino acids. V shed 3 bases and J shed 4 bases, with 12 bases lying between them. Looked up from germline, CDR1 is MDHEN and CDR2 is SYDVKM. CDR3 sequence: CASSFQAGSTEAFF. The CDR3 nucleotides are TGTGCCAGCAGTTTCCAGGCAGGGAGCACTGAAGCTTTCTTT.

This clonotype was found many times. This chain uses TRBV20-1 with TRBJ2-3, with D maybe TRBD1 (6 bases). Germline V gene lookup returns CDR1 DFQATT and CDR2 SNEGSKA (reference sequence). The CDR3 is 14 amino acids. V was trimmed by 6 bases and J by 0 bases, leaving 13 bases between them. CDR3 region: CSAESDSSTDTQYF. In nucleotides, the CDR3 is TGCAGTGCGGAATCGGACAGCAGCACAGATACGCAGTATTTT.

The table lists this clonotype with a few counts. This chain connects TRBV20-1 to TRBJ2-1; the D gene could be TRBD1 or TRBD2 (6 bases each). The V and J ends lost 2 bases and 9 bases respectively, with 17 bases between them. Germline V gene data show CDR1 as DFQATT and CDR2 as SNEGSKA (reference sequence). The CDR3 has 14 amino acids. The CDR3 DNA reads TGCAGTGCTAGACTCCCGGGAGAGGGGGGTGAGCAGTTCTTC. This sequence encodes CSARLPGEGGEQFF.

This clonotype has a count of ten or more. The chain recombines TRBV6-1 with TRBJ1-2; D may be TRBD1 (5 bases). CDR1 is MNHNS and CDR2 is SASEGT in the germline V gene. The ends were cut back, 7 bases at V and 8 bases at J, with 20 bases in the middle. This CDR3 is 14 amino acids long. The CDR3 sequence: CASTVSDKAYGYTF. CDR3 nucleotides: TGTGCCAGCACTGTATCGGACAAAGCCTACGGCTACACCTTC.

This clonotype was recorded many times. The rearrangement joins TRBV20-1 to TRBJ1-6; 10 bases map to TRBD1. V gave up 1 base and J gave up 9 bases; unmatched junction bases: 6. CDR3 length equals 15 residues. From germline, CDR1 is DFQATT and CDR2 SNEGSKA (reference sequence). The DNA of the CDR3 is TGCAGTGCTAGAGCCGACAGGGGGCAGGGTTCACCCCTCCACTTT. Amino acids: CSARADRGQGSPLHF.

This clonotype was recorded many times. The V gene is TRBV7-9, the J gene TRBJ2-2, with D possibly being TRBD1 or TRBD2 (5 bases each). The CDR3 runs 14 residues. Germline V gene data show CDR1 as SEHNR and CDR2 as FQNEAQ (reference sequence). The V gene lost 2 bases and the J gene lost 5 bases, with 9 bases spanning the gap. CDR3 protein: CASSLLGETGELFF. The DNA for the CDR3 is TGTGCCAGCAGCTTACTGGGGGAAACCGGGGAGCTGTTTTTT.